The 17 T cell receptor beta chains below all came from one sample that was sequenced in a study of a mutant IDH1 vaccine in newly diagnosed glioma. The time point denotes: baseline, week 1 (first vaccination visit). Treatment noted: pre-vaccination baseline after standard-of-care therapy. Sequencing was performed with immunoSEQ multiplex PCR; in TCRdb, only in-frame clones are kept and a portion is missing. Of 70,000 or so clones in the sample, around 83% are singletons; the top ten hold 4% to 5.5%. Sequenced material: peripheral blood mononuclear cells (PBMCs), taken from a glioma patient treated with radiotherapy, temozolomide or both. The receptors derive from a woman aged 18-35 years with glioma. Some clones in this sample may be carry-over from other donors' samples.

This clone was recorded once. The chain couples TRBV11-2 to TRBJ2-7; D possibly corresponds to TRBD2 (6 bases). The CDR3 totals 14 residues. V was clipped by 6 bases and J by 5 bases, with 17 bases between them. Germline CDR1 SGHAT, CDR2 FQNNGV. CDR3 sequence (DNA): TGTGCCAGCAGTTATCTTACGGGGGTTAACGAGCAGTACTTC. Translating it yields CASSYLTGVNEQYF.

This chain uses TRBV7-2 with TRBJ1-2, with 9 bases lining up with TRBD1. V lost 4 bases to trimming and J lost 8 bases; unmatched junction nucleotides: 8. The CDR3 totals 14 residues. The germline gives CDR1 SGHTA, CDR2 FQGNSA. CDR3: CASSYGQGTRGYTF. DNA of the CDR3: TGTGCCAGCAGCTACGGACAGGGGACAAGGGGCTACACCTTC.

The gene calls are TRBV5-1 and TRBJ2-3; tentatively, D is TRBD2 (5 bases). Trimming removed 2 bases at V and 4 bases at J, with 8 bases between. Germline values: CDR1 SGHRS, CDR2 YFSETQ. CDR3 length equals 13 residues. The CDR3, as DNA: TGCGCCAGCAGCTTAATGAGGGCAGATACGCAGTATTTT. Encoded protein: CASSLMRADTQYF.

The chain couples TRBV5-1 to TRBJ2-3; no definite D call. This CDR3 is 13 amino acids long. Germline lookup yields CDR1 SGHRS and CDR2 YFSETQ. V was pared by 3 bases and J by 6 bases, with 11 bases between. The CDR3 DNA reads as TGCGCCAGCAGCTCGTTGGTTGAGGATACGCAGTATTTT. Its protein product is CASSSLVEDTQYF.

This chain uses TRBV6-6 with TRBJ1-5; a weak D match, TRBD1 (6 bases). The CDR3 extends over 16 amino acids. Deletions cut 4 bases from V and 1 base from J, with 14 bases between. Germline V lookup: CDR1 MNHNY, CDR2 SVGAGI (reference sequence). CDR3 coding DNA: TGTGCCAGCAGTTCCAGACTTGGGGGCAGCAATCAGCCCCAGCATTTT. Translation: CASSSRLGGSNQPQHF.

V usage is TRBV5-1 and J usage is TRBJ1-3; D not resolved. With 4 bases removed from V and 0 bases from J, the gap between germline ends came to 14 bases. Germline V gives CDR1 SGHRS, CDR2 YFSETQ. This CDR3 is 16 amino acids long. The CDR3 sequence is CASSKDAVSSGNTIYF. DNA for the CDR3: TGCGCCAGCAGCAAGGACGCGGTGAGCTCTGGAAACACCATATATTTT.

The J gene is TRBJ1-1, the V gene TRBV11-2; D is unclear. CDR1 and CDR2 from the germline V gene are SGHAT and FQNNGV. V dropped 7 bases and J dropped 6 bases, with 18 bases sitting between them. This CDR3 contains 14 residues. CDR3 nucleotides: TGTGCCAGCACCTCTAGAGAGGTAATAGCTGAAGCTTTCTTT. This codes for CASTSREVIAEAFF.

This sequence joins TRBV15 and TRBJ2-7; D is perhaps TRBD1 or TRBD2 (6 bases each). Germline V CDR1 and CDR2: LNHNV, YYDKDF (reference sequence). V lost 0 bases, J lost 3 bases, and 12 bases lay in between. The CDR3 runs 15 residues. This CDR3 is CATSRDLGGHYEQYF. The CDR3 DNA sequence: TGTGCCACCAGCAGAGACCTCGGGGGCCACTACGAGCAGTACTTC.

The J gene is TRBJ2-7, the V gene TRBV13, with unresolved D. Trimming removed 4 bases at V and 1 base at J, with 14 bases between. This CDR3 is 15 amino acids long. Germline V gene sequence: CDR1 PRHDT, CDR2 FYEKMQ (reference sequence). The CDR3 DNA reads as TGTGCCAGCAGCTCAACCGGGCCGATGTCCTACGAGCAGTACTTC. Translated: CASSSTGPMSYEQYF. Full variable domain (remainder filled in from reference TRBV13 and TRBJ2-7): AAGVIQSPRHLIKEKRETATLKCYPIPRHDTVYWYQQGPGQDPQFLISFYEKMQSDKGSIPDRFSAQQFSDYHSELNMSSLELGDSALYFCASSSTGPMSYEQYFGPGTRLTVT.

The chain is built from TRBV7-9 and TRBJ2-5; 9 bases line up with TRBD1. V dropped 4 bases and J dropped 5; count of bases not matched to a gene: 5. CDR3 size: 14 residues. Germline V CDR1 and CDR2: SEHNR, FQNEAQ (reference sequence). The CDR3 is CASSSTDRGETQYF. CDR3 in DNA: TGTGCCAGCAGCTCTACGGACAGGGGCGAGACCCAGTACTTC. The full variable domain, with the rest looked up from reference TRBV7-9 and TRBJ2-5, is DTGVSQNPRHKITKRGQNVTFRCDPISEHNRLYWYRQTLGQGPEFLTYFQNEAQLEKSRLLSDRFSAERPKGSFSTLEIQRTEQGDSAMYLCASSSTDRGETQYFGPGTRLLVL.

The CDR3 DNA sequence: TGTGCCAGCAGTTTACAGGACGGCTATGGCTACACCTTC. This encodes CASSLQDGYGYTF. This chain joins TRBV27 and TRBJ1-2, with no clear D. Germline loops: CDR1 MNHEY, CDR2 SMNVEV (reference sequence). V lost 2 bases and J 4 bases, leaving 8 bases between the germline ends. CDR3 length: 13 amino acids.

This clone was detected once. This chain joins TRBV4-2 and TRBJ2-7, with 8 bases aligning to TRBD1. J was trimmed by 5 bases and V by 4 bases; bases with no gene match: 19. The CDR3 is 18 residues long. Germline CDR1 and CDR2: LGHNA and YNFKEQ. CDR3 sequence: CASSPLGPPGQVLHEQYF. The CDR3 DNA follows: TGTGCCAGCAGCCCGTTAGGGCCGCCGGGACAGGTATTACACGAGCAGTACTTC.

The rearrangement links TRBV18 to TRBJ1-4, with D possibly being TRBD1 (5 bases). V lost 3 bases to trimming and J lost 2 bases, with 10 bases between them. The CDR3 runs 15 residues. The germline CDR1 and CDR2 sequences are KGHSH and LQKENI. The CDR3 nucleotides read TGTGCCAGCTCACCCCAGGGTTTGACTAATGAAAAACTGTTTTTT. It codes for CASSPQGLTNEKLFF.

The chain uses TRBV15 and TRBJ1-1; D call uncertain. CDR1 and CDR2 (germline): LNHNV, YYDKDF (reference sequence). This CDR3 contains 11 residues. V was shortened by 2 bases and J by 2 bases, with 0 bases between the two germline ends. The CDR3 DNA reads TGTGCCACCAGCAGAAACACTGAAGCTTTCTTT. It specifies CATSRNTEAFF.

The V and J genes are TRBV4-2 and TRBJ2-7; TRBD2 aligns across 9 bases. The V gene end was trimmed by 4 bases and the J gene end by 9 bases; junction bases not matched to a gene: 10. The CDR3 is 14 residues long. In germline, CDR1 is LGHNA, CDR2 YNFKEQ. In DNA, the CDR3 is TGTGCCAGCAGCCCCAAGCGGGAGGACCGAACGCAGTACTTC. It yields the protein CASSPKREDRTQYF.

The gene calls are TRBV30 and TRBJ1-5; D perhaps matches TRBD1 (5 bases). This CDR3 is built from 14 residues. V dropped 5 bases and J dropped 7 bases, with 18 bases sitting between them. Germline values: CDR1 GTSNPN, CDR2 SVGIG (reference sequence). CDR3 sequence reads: CAWGAVANGQPQHF. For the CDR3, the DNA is TGTGCCTGGGGGGCCGTGGCGAATGGCCAGCCCCAGCATTTT.

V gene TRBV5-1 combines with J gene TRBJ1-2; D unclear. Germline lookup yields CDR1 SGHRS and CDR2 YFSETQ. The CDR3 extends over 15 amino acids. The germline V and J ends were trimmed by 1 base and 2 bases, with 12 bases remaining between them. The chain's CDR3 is CASSLISLSNYGYTF. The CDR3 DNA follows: TGCGCCAGCAGCTTGATATCCCTTTCGAACTATGGCTACACCTTC.